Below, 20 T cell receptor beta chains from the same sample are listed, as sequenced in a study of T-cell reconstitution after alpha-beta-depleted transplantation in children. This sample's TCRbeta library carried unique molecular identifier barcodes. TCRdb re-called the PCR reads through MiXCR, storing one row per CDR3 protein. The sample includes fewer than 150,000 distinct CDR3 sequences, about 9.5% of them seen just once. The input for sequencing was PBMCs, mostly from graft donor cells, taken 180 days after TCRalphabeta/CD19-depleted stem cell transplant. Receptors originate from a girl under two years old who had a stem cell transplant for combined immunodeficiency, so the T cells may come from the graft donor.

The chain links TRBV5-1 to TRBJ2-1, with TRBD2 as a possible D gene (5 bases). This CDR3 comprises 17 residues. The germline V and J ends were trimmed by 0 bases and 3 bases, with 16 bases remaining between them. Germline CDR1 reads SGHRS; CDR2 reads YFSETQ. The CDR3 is CASSLGPEVTSYNEQFF. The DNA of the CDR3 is TGCGCCAGCAGCTTGGGACCGGAGGTAACTAGCTACAATGAGCAGTTCTTC.

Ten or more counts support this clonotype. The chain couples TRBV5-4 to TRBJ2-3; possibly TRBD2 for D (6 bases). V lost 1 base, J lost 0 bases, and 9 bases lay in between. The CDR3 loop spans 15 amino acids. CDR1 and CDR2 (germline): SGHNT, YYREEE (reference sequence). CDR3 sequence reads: CASSLSGVSTDTQYF. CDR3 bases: TGTGCCAGCAGCTTGTCGGGGGTGAGCACAGATACGCAGTATTTT.

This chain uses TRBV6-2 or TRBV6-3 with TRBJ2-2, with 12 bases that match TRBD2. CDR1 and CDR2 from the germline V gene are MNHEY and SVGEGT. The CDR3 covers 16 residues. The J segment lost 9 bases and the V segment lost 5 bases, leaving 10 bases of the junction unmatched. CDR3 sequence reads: CASSPPGLAGDRELFF. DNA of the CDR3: TGTGCCAGCAGTCCTCCGGGACTAGCGGGCGACCGGGAGCTGTTTTTT.

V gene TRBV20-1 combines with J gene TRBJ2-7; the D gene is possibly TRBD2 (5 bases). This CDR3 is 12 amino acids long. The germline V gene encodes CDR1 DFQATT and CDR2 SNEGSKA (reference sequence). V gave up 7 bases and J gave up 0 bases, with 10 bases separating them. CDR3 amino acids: CSGGSSSYEQYF. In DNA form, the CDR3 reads TGCAGTGGCGGGTCTAGCTCCTACGAGCAGTACTTC.

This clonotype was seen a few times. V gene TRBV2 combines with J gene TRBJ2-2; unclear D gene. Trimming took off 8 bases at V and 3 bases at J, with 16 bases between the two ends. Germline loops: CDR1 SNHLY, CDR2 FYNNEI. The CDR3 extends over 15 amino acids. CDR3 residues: CASQATPLYTGELFF. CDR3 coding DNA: TGTGCCAGCCAGGCCACCCCACTTTACACCGGGGAGCTGTTTTTT.

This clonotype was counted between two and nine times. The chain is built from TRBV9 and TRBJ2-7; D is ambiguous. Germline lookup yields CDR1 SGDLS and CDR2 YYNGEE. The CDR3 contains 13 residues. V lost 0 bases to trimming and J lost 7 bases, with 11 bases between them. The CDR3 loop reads CASSVGVPGEQYF. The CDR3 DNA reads TGTGCCAGCAGCGTAGGAGTGCCGGGTGAGCAGTACTTC.

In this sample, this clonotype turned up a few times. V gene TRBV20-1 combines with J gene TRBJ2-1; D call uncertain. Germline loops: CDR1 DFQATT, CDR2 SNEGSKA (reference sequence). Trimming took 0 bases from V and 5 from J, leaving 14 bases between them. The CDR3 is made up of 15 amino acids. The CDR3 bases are TGCAGTGCTAGAGATCTTGATAATCGCAACAATGAGCAGTTCTTC. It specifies CSARDLDNRNNEQFF.

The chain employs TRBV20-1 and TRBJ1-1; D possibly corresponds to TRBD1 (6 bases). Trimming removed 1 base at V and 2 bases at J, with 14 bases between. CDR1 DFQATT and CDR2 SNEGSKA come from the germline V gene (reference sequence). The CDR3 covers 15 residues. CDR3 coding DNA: TGCAGTGCTAGAGTCCCCGGGACATTCAACACTGAAGCTTTCTTT. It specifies CSARVPGTFNTEAFF.

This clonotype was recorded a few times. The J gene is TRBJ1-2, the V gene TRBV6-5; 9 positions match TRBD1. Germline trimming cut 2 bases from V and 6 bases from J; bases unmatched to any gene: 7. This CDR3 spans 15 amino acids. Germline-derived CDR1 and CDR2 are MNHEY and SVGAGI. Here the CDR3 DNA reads TGTGCCAGCAGTTACGGGGGACAGGGAAGGGATGGCTACACCTTC. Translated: CASSYGGQGRDGYTF.

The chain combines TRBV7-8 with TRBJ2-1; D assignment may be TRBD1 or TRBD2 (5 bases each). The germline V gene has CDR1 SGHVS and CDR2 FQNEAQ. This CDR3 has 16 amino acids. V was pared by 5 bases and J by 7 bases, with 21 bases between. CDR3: CASSATGQGVMNEQFF. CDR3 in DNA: TGTGCCAGCAGCGCCACCGGGCAGGGAGTCATGAATGAGCAGTTCTTC.

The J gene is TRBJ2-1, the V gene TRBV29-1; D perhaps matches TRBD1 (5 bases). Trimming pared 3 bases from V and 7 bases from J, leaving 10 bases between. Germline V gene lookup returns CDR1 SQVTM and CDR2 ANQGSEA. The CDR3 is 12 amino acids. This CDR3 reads CSVDQGRNEQFF. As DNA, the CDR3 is TGCAGCGTTGATCAGGGTAGAAATGAGCAGTTCTTC.

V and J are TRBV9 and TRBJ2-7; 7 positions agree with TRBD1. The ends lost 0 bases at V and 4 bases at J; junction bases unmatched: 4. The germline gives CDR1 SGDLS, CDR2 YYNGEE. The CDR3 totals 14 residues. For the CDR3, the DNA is TGTGCCAGCAGCGTAGACACAGGGGAGTACGAGCAGTACTTC. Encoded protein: CASSVDTGEYEQYF.

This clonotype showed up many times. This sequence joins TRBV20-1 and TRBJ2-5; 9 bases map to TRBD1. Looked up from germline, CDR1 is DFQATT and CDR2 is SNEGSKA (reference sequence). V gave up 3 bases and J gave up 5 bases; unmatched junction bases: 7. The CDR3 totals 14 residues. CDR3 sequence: CSASYTGGGETQYF. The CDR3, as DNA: TGCAGTGCTAGTTATACAGGGGGCGGGGAGACCCAGTACTTC.

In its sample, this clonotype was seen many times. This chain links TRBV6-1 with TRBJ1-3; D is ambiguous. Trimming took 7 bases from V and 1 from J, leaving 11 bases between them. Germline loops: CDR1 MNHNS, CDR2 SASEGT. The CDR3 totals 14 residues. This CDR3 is CASTSVLSGNTIYF. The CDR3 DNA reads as TGTGCCAGCACCTCGGTTCTGTCTGGAAACACCATATATTTT.

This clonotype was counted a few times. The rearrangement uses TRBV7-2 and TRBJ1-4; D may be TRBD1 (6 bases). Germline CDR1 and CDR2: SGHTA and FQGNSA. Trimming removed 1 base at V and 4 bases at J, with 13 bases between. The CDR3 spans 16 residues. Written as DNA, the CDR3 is TGTGCCAGCAGCTTAGGCAACAGGGCTCGTAATGAAAAACTGTTTTTT. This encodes CASSLGNRARNEKLFF.

CDR3 DNA sequence: TGCGCCAGCAGCCTAAGTACAGGGGTGGGTGAGCAGTTCTTC. Translating it yields CASSLSTGVGEQFF. V is TRBV5-1 and J is TRBJ2-1, with 7 positions matching TRBD1. CDR1 is SGHRS, CDR2 YFSETQ, per germline. The CDR3 has 14 amino acids. Unmatched junction bases numbered 10, after V lost 4 bases and J lost 9 bases.

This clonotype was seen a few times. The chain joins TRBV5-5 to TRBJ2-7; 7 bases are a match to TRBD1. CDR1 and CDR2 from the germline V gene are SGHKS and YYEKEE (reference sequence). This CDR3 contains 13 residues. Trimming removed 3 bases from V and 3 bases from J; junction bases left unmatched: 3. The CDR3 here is CASSWGQNYEQYF. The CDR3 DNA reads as TGTGCCAGCAGCTGGGGACAGAACTACGAGCAGTACTTC. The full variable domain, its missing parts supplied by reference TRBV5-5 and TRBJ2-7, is DAGVTQSPTHLIKTRGQQVTLRCSPISGHKSVSWYQQVLGQGPQFIFQYYEKEERGRGNFPDRFSARQFPNYSSELNVNALLLGDSALYLCASSWGQNYEQYFGPGTRLTVT.

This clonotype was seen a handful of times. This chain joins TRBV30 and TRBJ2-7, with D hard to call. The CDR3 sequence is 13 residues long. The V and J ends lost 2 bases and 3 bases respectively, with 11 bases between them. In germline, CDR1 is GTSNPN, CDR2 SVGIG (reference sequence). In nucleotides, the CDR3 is TGTGCCTGGAGTAAAAGAAATGACTACGAGCAGTACTTC. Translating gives CAWSKRNDYEQYF.

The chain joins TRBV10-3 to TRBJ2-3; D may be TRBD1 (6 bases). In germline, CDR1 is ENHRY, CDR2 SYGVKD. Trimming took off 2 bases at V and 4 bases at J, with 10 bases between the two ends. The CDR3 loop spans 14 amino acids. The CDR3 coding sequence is TGTGCCATCAGTGAGAGACAGGCCCCAGATACGCAGTATTTT. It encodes CAISERQAPDTQYF.

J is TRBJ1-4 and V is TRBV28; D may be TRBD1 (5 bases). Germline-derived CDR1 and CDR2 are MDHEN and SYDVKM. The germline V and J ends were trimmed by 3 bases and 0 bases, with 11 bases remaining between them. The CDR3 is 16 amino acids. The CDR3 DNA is TGTGCCAGCAGTTTTTGGACACTTACAACTAATGAAAAACTGTTTTTT. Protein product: CASSFWTLTTNEKLFF.